The 16 T cell receptor beta chains in this list originate from one sample, sequenced in a study of blood T cell repertoires in COVID-19. Sequencing was performed with immunoSEQ multiplex PCR; in TCRdb, only in-frame clones are kept and a portion is missing. The table records around 130,000 clones, approximately 85% of them present only once. Sequenced: peripheral blood. Receptors were obtained from a man aged 50 or older with acute or convalescent COVID-19.

This clone was recorded once. The V gene is TRBV5-1, the J gene TRBJ1-6; 7 positions agree with TRBD1. The V and J ends lost 2 bases and 8 bases, in that order; junction bases with no gene match: 7. The CDR3 runs 15 residues. Looked up from germline, CDR1 is SGHRS and CDR2 is YFSETQ. CDR3 nucleotide sequence: TGCGCCAGCAGCTTTACAGGGGTCAATGATTCACCCCTCCACTTT. Amino acids: CASSFTGVNDSPLHF.

The gene calls are TRBV6-5 and TRBJ2-1, with D uncertain. Germline values: CDR1 MNHEY, CDR2 SVGAGI. The CDR3 spans 14 residues. Trimming shortened V by 0 bases and J by 2 bases, and 5 bases separated the two germline ends. The CDR3 coding sequence is TGTGCCAGCAGTTACTCGTCAACCTACAATGAGCAGTTCTTC. Amino acids: CASSYSSTYNEQFF.

This sequence joins TRBV11-2 and TRBJ2-3; D remains unclear. Germline lookup yields CDR1 SGHAT and CDR2 FQNNGV. Trimming pared 1 base from V and 5 bases from J, leaving 13 bases between. This CDR3 is built from 15 residues. The CDR3 DNA sequence: TGTGCCAGCAGCTTAGCTCGGCGGAATTTAGATACGCAGTATTTT. Amino acids: CASSLARRNLDTQYF.

This clone was counted only a few times. The V call is TRBV4-2, the J call TRBJ2-7; D possibly corresponds to TRBD1 (6 bases). The germline V and J ends were trimmed by 3 bases and 0 bases, with 12 bases remaining between them. Looked up from germline, CDR1 is LGHNA and CDR2 is YNFKEQ. The CDR3 covers 15 residues. This chain's CDR3 is CASSQRQVSSYEQYF. CDR3 nucleotides: TGTGCCAGCAGCCAGCGACAGGTGAGCTCCTACGAGCAGTACTTC.

The chain is built from TRBV28 and TRBJ1-1, with D possibly matching TRBD1 (6 bases). The CDR3 runs to 13 residues. Looked up from germline, CDR1 is MDHEN and CDR2 is SYDVKM. The ends were cut back, 6 bases at V and 1 base at J, with 9 bases in the middle. The CDR3 reads CASRLQGNTEAFF. The CDR3 DNA reads as TGTGCCAGCAGACTACAGGGGAACACTGAAGCTTTCTTT.

The V and J genes are TRBV9 and TRBJ1-2; possible D gene TRBD1, 6 bases. The CDR3 contains 16 residues. V was shortened by 0 bases and J by 0 bases, with 12 bases between the two germline ends. Germline CDR1 reads SGDLS; CDR2 reads YYNGEE. CDR3: CASSVEPPGANYGYTF. DNA for the CDR3: TGTGCCAGCAGCGTAGAACCCCCAGGGGCTAACTATGGCTACACCTTC. The full variable domain, rest sourced from reference TRBV9 and TRBJ1-2, is DSGVTQTPKHLITATGQRVTLRCSPRSGDLSVYWYQQSLDQGLQFLIQYYNGEERAKGNILERFSAQQFPDLHSELNLSSLELGDSALYFCASSVEPPGANYGYTFGSGTRLTVV.

In its sample, this clone was seen once. This chain joins TRBV6-6 and TRBJ2-6; 10 positions match TRBD1. The V and J ends lost 5 bases and 3 bases, in that order; junction bases with no gene match: 7. Germline V gives CDR1 MNHNY, CDR2 SVGAGI (reference sequence). This CDR3 has 17 residues. The CDR3 spells CASSPRQGAVGANVLTF. CDR3 DNA: TGTGCCAGCAGTCCCCGACAGGGGGCGGTTGGGGCCAACGTCCTGACTTTC.

V gene TRBV4-1 combines with J gene TRBJ1-3; no clear D gene. Germline V lookup: CDR1 MGHRA, CDR2 YSYEKL. V was trimmed by 2 bases and J by 4 bases, leaving 12 bases between them. This CDR3 comprises 15 residues. The CDR3 spells CASSQRIGVGNTIYF. The CDR3 nucleotides read TGCGCCAGCAGCCAAAGAATCGGGGTCGGAAACACCATATATTTT.

This chain links TRBV7-3 with TRBJ1-2; 7 bases map to TRBD1. This CDR3 contains 16 residues. With 5 bases clipped from V and 4 bases from J, the junction kept 13 bases outside the gene matches. Germline V lookup: CDR1 SGHTA, CDR2 FQGTGA. The CDR3, as DNA: TGTGCCAGCAGCCCCGGGGGTGTAGGGGGCACCTATGGCTACACCTTC. Protein sequence: CASSPGGVGGTYGYTF.

The chain has TRBV5-1 and TRBJ2-1; 16 bases line up with TRBD2. The CDR3 runs to 18 residues. The V gene's germline CDR1 is SGHRS and CDR2 YFSETQ. V gave up 3 bases and J gave up 7 bases; unmatched junction bases: 10. CDR3 sequence reads: CASSSPGTSGGASNEQFF. The CDR3, as DNA: TGCGCCAGCAGCTCCCCCGGGACTAGCGGGGGGGCGTCAAATGAGCAGTTCTTC.

This chain links TRBV24-1 with TRBJ2-3; possibly TRBD2 for D (5 bases). The V gene's germline CDR1 is KGHDR and CDR2 SFDVKD. V lost 1 base and J lost 3, with 7 bases in between. This CDR3 region has 14 residues. The CDR3 DNA sequence: TGTGCCACCAGTGATTTTAGAGGGACAGATACGCAGTATTTT. It yields the protein CATSDFRGTDTQYF.

This sequence joins TRBV7-9 and TRBJ2-2; 9 nucleotides align to TRBD2. The CDR3 is 16 residues long. Germline V gene sequence: CDR1 SEHNR, CDR2 FQNEAQ (reference sequence). The V and J ends lost 4 bases and 3 bases, in that order; junction bases with no gene match: 6. In DNA, the CDR3 is TGTGCCAGCAGCTACGCGGGGGGGCGAGACACCGGGGAGCTGTTTTTT. Translating gives CASSYAGGRDTGELFF.

The CDR3 here is CASSDSSRSGNTIYF. The CDR3 DNA reads as TGTGCCAGCAGTGACTCGAGCCGCTCTGGAAACACCATATATTTT. The V call is TRBV6-4, the J call TRBJ1-3; D remains unclear. The germline V gene encodes CDR1 MRHNA and CDR2 SNTAGT. The V end lost 0 bases, the J end lost 0 bases, and 6 bases lay between the germline ends. The CDR3 has 15 residues.

V and J are TRBV28 and TRBJ1-5; 7 nucleotides line up with TRBD1. Trimming cost V 3 bases and J 7 bases; bases outside gene matches: 9. The CDR3 sequence is 15 residues long. In germline, CDR1 is MDHEN, CDR2 SYDVKM. The CDR3: CASSFARGTGQPQHF. CDR3 nucleotide sequence: TGTGCCAGCAGTTTCGCCAGGGGGACTGGGCAGCCCCAGCATTTT.

The genes are TRBV2 and TRBJ1-1, with unresolved D. This CDR3 region has 12 residues. Between the trimmed V and J ends, which lost 8 bases and 6 bases, there was a span of 13 bases. Germline V gene sequence: CDR1 SNHLY, CDR2 FYNNEI. CDR3 sequence: CASDALRPEAFF. In nucleotides, the CDR3 is TGTGCCAGCGATGCCCTGCGGCCTGAAGCTTTCTTT. The full variable domain, in which reference TRBV2 and TRBJ1-1 provide the parts outside the CDR3, is EPEVTQTPSHQVTQMGQEVILRCVPISNHLYFYWYRQILGQKVEFLVSFYNNEISEKSEIFDDQFSVERPDGSNFTLKIRSTKLEDSAMYFCASDALRPEAFFGQGTRLTVV.

The chain recombines TRBV21-1 with TRBJ1-1; the table assigns TRBD1, which was not confirmed against the DNA. TRBV21-1 is a recognized pseudogene. The CDR3 length is 13 residues. Here the CDR3 reads CASSARMNTEAFF. In nucleotides, the CDR3 is TGTGCCAGCAGCGCCAGGATGAACACTGAAGCTTTCTTT.